This passage covers 32 T cell receptor beta chains from one sample sequenced in a study of T cell changes during pregnancy in multiple sclerosis. The table came from immunoSEQ multiplex PCR; TCRdb's copy has only in-frame clones and leaves some out. This table has 99,000 or so clones, approximately 95% appearing once. Sequenced here: peripheral blood, sampled after pregnancy. These receptor sequences come from a female donor with multiple sclerosis, enrolled in a pregnancy study.

The genes are TRBV5-5 and TRBJ2-1, with TRBD2 matching 12 bases. The CDR3 has 14 residues. Germline CDR1 SGHKS, CDR2 YYEKEE (reference sequence). V dropped 5 bases and J dropped 7; count of bases not matched to a gene: 4. The CDR3 DNA follows: TGTGCCAGCAGTGGACTAGCGGGAACTAATGAGCAGTTCTTC. Its protein is CASSGLAGTNEQFF.

The V and J genes are TRBV27 and TRBJ1-1, with TRBD1 matching over 9 bases. V shed 7 bases and J 4 bases; nucleotides not matched to a gene: 13. Looked up from germline, CDR1 is MNHEY and CDR2 is SMNVEV (reference sequence). The CDR3 consists of 16 residues. The CDR3, as DNA: TGTGCCAGCACAGAAACAGGACAGGGGTTGGGCACTGAAGCTTTCTTT. This encodes CASTETGQGLGTEAFF.

This clone was seen a single time. An end of the junction does not agree with germline; a read error may underlie this. The J gene is TRBJ2-5, the V gene TRBV7-3; D possibly corresponds to TRBD2 (6 bases). Germline V gene lookup returns CDR1 SGHTA and CDR2 FQGTGA. This CDR3 has 15 amino acids. The CDR3 loop is CASSNLGGGQKTQYF. As DNA, the CDR3 is TGTGCCAGCAGCAATCTTGGGGGAGGCCAAAAGACCCAGTACTTC.

This chain links TRBV5-1 with TRBJ2-7; D not resolved. The CDR3 runs 14 residues. Germline V gene lookup returns CDR1 SGHRS and CDR2 YFSETQ. V lost 3 bases and J lost 1, with 11 bases in between. CDR3 nucleotide sequence: TGCGCCAGCAGCTCCGCAGGAAGTTCCTACGAGCAGTACTTC. Its protein product is CASSSAGSSYEQYF.

The chain recombines TRBV7-3 with TRBJ2-1, with TRBD2 identical over 11 bases. V was pared by 4 bases and J by 5 bases, with 4 bases of the junction left unmatched. This CDR3 contains 15 residues. The germline V gene encodes CDR1 SGHTA and CDR2 FQGTGA. The CDR3: CASSWGLAEDNEQFF. The CDR3 DNA reads as TGTGCCAGCAGCTGGGGACTAGCGGAAGACAATGAGCAGTTCTTC.

The chain uses TRBV27 and TRBJ2-7, with TRBD1 matching over 12 bases. The CDR3 covers 19 residues. Germline V gene lookup returns CDR1 MNHEY and CDR2 SMNVEV (reference sequence). The J segment lost 7 bases and the V segment lost 4 bases, leaving 20 bases of the junction unmatched. The CDR3 DNA sequence: TGTGCCAGCAGTTCCGACCAGTTTCTCCCGGGACAGGGGGCGAGAGAGCAGTACTTC. It translates to CASSSDQFLPGQGAREQYF.

V is TRBV19 and J is TRBJ2-3, with D possibly being TRBD1 (5 bases). This CDR3 has 15 amino acids. Germline V gene lookup returns CDR1 LNHDA and CDR2 SQIVND (reference sequence). Trimming took 5 bases from V and 4 from J, leaving 16 bases between them. As DNA, the CDR3 is TGTGCCAGTAGTCCGTCGTACAGGTTCGCAGATACGCAGTATTTT. It specifies CASSPSYRFADTQYF.

The genes are TRBV6-1 and TRBJ1-5; D unresolved. The CDR3 is made up of 12 amino acids. Germline V CDR1 and CDR2: MNHNS, SASEGT. V lost 7 bases and J lost 3, with 7 bases in between. The CDR3 spells CASMSLNQPQHF. Here the CDR3 DNA reads TGTGCCAGCATGAGCCTCAATCAGCCCCAGCATTTT.

This chain connects TRBV6-5 to TRBJ2-2; D is unresolved. The V gene's germline CDR1 is MNHEY and CDR2 SVGAGI. Between the trimmed V and J ends, which lost 2 bases and 5 bases, there was a span of 6 bases. The CDR3 length is 13 residues. CDR3 sequence reads: CASSYPYTGELFF. CDR3 bases: TGTGCCAGCAGTTACCCCTATACCGGGGAGCTGTTTTTT.

J is TRBJ2-1 and V is TRBV10-3; TRBD1 is a possible D gene (5 bases). Trimming removed 7 bases from V and 0 bases from J, with 13 bases in between. CDR3 size: 15 residues. Germline assignment: CDR1 ENHRY and CDR2 SYGVKD. The CDR3 is CAIKGPDSSYNEQFF. The DNA for the CDR3 is TGTGCCATCAAGGGGCCGGATAGCTCCTACAATGAGCAGTTCTTC.

The chain recombines TRBV7-2 with TRBJ2-1, with TRBD1 as a possible D gene (5 bases). CDR3 length: 15 residues. V lost 3 bases, J lost 6 bases, and 15 bases lay in between. The V gene's germline CDR1 is SGHTA and CDR2 FQGNSA. CDR3 nucleotide sequence: TGTGCCAGCAGCTTCAAGGGGAACTCCCTCAATGAGCAGTTCTTC. This gives the protein CASSFKGNSLNEQFF. The variable domain in full, completed from reference TRBV7-2 and TRBJ2-1, reads GAGVSQSPSNKVTEKGKDVELRCDPISGHTALYWYRQSLGQGLEFLIYFQGNSAPDKSGLPSDRFSAERTGGSVSTLTIQRTQQEDSAVYLCASSFKGNSLNEQFFGPGTRLTVL.

The genes are TRBV27 and TRBJ2-2; perhaps TRBD1 as D (6 bases). Germline V gene lookup returns CDR1 MNHEY and CDR2 SMNVEV (reference sequence). V was pared by 5 bases and J by 2 bases, with 12 bases between. The CDR3 runs to 15 residues. The CDR3, as DNA: TGTGCCAGCAGTACCCCCAGGGGTAACACCGGGGAGCTGTTTTTT. As protein: CASSTPRGNTGELFF.

V is TRBV7-9 and J is TRBJ2-1, with D perhaps TRBD1 (6 bases). Germline CDR1 and CDR2: SEHNR and FQNEAQ (reference sequence). The ends were cut back, 2 bases at V and 9 bases at J, with 11 bases in the middle. The CDR3 runs to 13 residues. The CDR3 is CASSLHRVAEQFF. Written as DNA, the CDR3 is TGTGCCAGCAGCTTACACAGGGTGGCTGAGCAGTTCTTC.

The chain couples TRBV5-1 to TRBJ2-7; 9 bases map to TRBD1. Trimming at V came to 4 bases and at J to 2 bases, leaving 7 bases not matched to a gene. This CDR3 has 15 residues. Germline loops: CDR1 SGHRS, CDR2 YFSETQ. CDR3 sequence: CASSLTGQGTYEQYF. The CDR3 region has the DNA TGCGCCAGCAGCCTAACGGGACAGGGCACCTACGAGCAGTACTTC.

As for this clone: A junction boundary mismatches the germline segment, possibly from a read error. This chain links TRBV7-8 with TRBJ2-2; TRBD1 matches at 7 bases. CDR3 length equals 16 residues. Looked up from germline, CDR1 is SGHVS and CDR2 is FQNEAQ. The CDR3 bases are TGTGCCAGCAGCTTACTAGGGGGCGCGAACACCGGAGAGCTGTTTTTT. It translates to CASSLLGGANTGELFF.

V is TRBV4-3 and J is TRBJ2-3; the D is unclear. The germline gives CDR1 LGHNA, CDR2 YSLEER. Trimming removed 3 bases at V and 1 base at J, with 11 bases between. The CDR3 is 15 amino acids. This chain's CDR3 is CASSQARRGTDTQYF. In DNA form, the CDR3 reads TGCGCCAGCAGCCAGGCCCGACGGGGCACAGATACGCAGTATTTT.

The chain combines TRBV27 with TRBJ1-1; tentatively, D is TRBD1 (5 bases). This CDR3 region has 12 residues. Germline CDR1 is MNHEY and CDR2 is SMNVEV (reference sequence). V was clipped by 6 bases and J by 4 bases, with 9 bases between them. This CDR3 is CASREGFTEAFF. DNA for the CDR3: TGTGCCAGCAGGGAGGGGTTCACTGAAGCTTTCTTT.

This clone has only a few counts. V and J are TRBV4-1 and TRBJ2-2, with 8 bases lining up with TRBD2. V lost 1 base and J lost 2; bases outside the gene matches: 9. CDR3 size: 18 residues. CDR1 MGHRA and CDR2 YSYEKL come from the germline V gene. CDR3 DNA sequence: TGCGCCAGCAGCCAAGTTGAGGTAGCGGGATCAAACACCGGGGAGCTGTTTTTT. Amino acids: CASSQVEVAGSNTGELFF.

V is TRBV5-1 and J is TRBJ2-2; TRBD1 matches 9 bases. Trimming at V came to 5 bases and at J to 1 base, leaving 0 bases not matched to a gene. The V gene's germline CDR1 is SGHRS and CDR2 YFSETQ. This CDR3 has 14 amino acids. The CDR3 sequence: CASRGQGNTGELFF. The CDR3 DNA sequence: TGCGCCAGCAGGGGACAGGGGAACACCGGGGAGCTGTTTTTT.

The chain employs TRBV4-2 and TRBJ2-3, with D maybe TRBD2 (6 bases). The germline gives CDR1 LGHNA, CDR2 YNFKEQ. The length of the CDR3 is 18 residues. Trimming took 0 bases from V and 4 from J, leaving 20 bases between them. The chain's CDR3 is CASSQDRLVGSPPDTQYF. CDR3 DNA sequence: TGTGCCAGCAGCCAAGATCGTTTGGTCGGGAGTCCCCCAGATACGCAGTATTTT.

The genes are TRBV10-3 and TRBJ2-1; perhaps TRBD1 as D (6 bases). Trimming cost V 0 bases and J 10 bases, with 10 bases left between them. The CDR3 has 13 amino acids. Germline V gene lookup returns CDR1 ENHRY and CDR2 SYGVKD. The CDR3 loop is CAISESTRGEQFF. The CDR3 nucleotides are TGTGCCATCAGTGAGTCCACTAGGGGGGAGCAGTTCTTC.

The chain combines TRBV27 with TRBJ2-3; 14 nucleotides agree with TRBD2. CDR1 and CDR2 from the germline V gene are MNHEY and SMNVEV (reference sequence). The V segment lost 2 bases and the J segment 1 base; nucleotides outside the gene matches: 11. CDR3 size: 20 residues. In DNA, the CDR3 is TGTGCCAGCAGTTTAATCCCTCTCCCGGGACTAGCGGGAGGCACAGATACGCAGTATTTT. It encodes CASSLIPLPGLAGGTDTQYF.

This clone came up a few times. At the DNA level, this CDR3 is encoded by other sequences in the same sample as well. CDR3 sequence reads: CASSPQGGNQPQHF. CDR3 in DNA: TGTGCCAGTAGTCCTCAGGGGGGCAATCAGCCCCAGCATTTT. V usage is TRBV19 and J usage is TRBJ1-5; 7 bases are shared with TRBD1. V trimming: 5 bases; J trimming: 2 bases; junction bases outside the gene matches: 3. The CDR3 length is 14 residues. Germline V gives CDR1 LNHDA, CDR2 SQIVND (reference sequence).

The V call is TRBV19, the J call TRBJ2-7, with 7 positions matching TRBD1. The V gene end was trimmed by 5 bases and the J gene end by 2 bases; junction bases not matched to a gene: 6. The V gene's germline CDR1 is LNHDA and CDR2 SQIVND (reference sequence). There are 14 residues in the CDR3. The CDR3 here is CASSAGGLTYEQYF. The CDR3 region has the DNA TGTGCCAGTAGTGCAGGGGGTTTAACCTACGAGCAGTACTTC.

The rearrangement links TRBV19 to TRBJ1-1; tentative D call: TRBD1 (6 bases). Trimming left V 7 bases short and J 6 bases short, with 21 bases between. The length of the CDR3 is 15 residues. Per germline, CDR1 LNHDA and CDR2 SQIVND (reference sequence). The CDR3 here is CASTLNREISAEAFF. DNA of the CDR3: TGTGCCAGTACCCTCAACAGGGAAATTAGCGCTGAAGCTTTCTTT.

V and J are TRBV7-9 and TRBJ2-1; the match to TRBD2 covers 8 bases. Germline CDR1 is SEHNR and CDR2 is FQNEAQ (reference sequence). The CDR3 extends over 15 amino acids. Unmatched junction bases numbered 3, after V lost 1 base and J lost 4 bases. CDR3 sequence: CASSLVIAGYNEQFF. The CDR3 DNA follows: TGTGCCAGCAGCTTAGTGATAGCGGGGTACAATGAGCAGTTCTTC.

This chain links TRBV27 with TRBJ2-7; D may be TRBD2 (5 bases). This CDR3 region has 13 residues. Germline CDR1 and CDR2: MNHEY and SMNVEV (reference sequence). Trimming removed 3 bases at V and 3 bases at J, with 9 bases between. This CDR3 is CASSFLEGYEQYF. The CDR3 nucleotides are TGTGCCAGCAGTTTCTTAGAGGGCTACGAGCAGTACTTC.

The J gene is TRBJ2-7, the V gene TRBV27; 7 bases map to TRBD1. The CDR3 covers 16 residues. With 6 bases clipped from V and 2 bases from J, the junction kept 13 bases outside the gene matches. Per the germline V gene, CDR1 is MNHEY and CDR2 is SMNVEV (reference sequence). The CDR3: CASSPRQGSRAYEQYF. For the CDR3, the DNA is TGTGCCAGCAGCCCCAGACAGGGTTCGCGGGCCTACGAGCAGTACTTC.

J is TRBJ1-2 and V is TRBV29-1; 8 nucleotides align to TRBD1. With V trimmed by 7 bases and J by 5 bases, 9 bases remained unmatched. Germline V lookup: CDR1 SQVTM, CDR2 ANQGSEA. The CDR3 runs to 13 residues. The CDR3 DNA follows: TGCAGCGCCACACCACAGGGGGTGTATGGCTACACCTTC. Its translation is CSATPQGVYGYTF. Full variable domain (rest looked up from reference TRBV29-1 and TRBJ1-2): SAVISQKPSRDICQRGTSLTIQCQVDSQVTMMFWYRQQPGQSLTLIATANQGSEATYESGFVIDKFPISRPNLTFSTLTVSNMSPEDSSIYLCSATPQGVYGYTFGSGTRLTVV.

The chain couples TRBV5-1 to TRBJ2-2; D unresolved. Trimming removed 4 bases from V and 0 bases from J, with 10 bases in between. The germline CDR1 and CDR2 sequences are SGHRS and YFSETQ. The CDR3 totals 15 residues. CDR3 in DNA: TGCGCCAGCAGCCCCGACTTGGCGAACACCGGGGAGCTGTTTTTT. Its protein product is CASSPDLANTGELFF. The full variable domain, its missing parts supplied by reference TRBV5-1 and TRBJ2-2, is KAGVTQTPRYLIKTRGQQVTLSCSPISGHRSVSWYQQTPGQGLQFLFEYFSETQRNKGNFPGRFSGRQFSNSRSEMNVSTLELGDSALYLCASSPDLANTGELFFGEGSRLTVL.

Note on this clone: Other DNA sequences within the sample encode an identical CDR3. The chain links TRBV5-1 to TRBJ2-3; 12 nucleotides line up with TRBD2. The J segment lost 0 bases and the V segment lost 2 bases, leaving 4 bases of the junction unmatched. This CDR3 has 17 amino acids. The V gene's germline CDR1 is SGHRS and CDR2 YFSETQ. The CDR3 DNA sequence: TGCGCCAGCAGCTTTGGCCTAGCGGGAGGGAGCACAGATACGCAGTATTTT. It codes for CASSFGLAGGSTDTQYF.

The gene calls are TRBV7-9 and TRBJ1-2, with D perhaps TRBD1 (5 bases). Germline V gene sequence: CDR1 SEHNR, CDR2 FQNEAQ (reference sequence). Trimming shortened V by 4 bases and J by 2 bases, and 17 bases separated the two germline ends. The CDR3 covers 16 residues. Written as DNA, the CDR3 is TGTGCCAGCAGCTCATTCTCCTCGACAGCAAACTATGGCTACACCTTC. Translation gives CASSSFSSTANYGYTF.